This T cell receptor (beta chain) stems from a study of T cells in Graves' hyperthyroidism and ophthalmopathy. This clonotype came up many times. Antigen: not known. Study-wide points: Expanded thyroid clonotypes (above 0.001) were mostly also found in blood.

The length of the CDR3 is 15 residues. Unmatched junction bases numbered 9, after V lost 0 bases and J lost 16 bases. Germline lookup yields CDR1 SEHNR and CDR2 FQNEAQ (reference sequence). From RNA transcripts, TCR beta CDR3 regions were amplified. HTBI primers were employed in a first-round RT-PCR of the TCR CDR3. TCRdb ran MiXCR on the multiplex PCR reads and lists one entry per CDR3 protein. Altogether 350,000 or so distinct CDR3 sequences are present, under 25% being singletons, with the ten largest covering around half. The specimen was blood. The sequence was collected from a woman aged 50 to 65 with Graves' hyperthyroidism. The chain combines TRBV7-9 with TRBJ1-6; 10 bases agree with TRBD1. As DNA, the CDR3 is TGTGCCAGCAGCTTAGCGCCGCTGTTGGGACAGGGGCTCCACTTT. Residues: CASSLAPLLGQGLHF.